This TCR beta chain stems from a study of blood T cell repertoires in COVID-19. CDR3 length: 15 residues. Germline loops: CDR1 SEHNR, CDR2 FQNEAQ (reference sequence). The V gene lost 5 bases and the J gene lost 5 bases, with 19 bases spanning the gap. Generated by immunoSEQ multiplex PCR, the TCRdb table keeps only in-frame clones and is missing some. The table shows 200,000 to 250,000 clones, with about four fifths occurring only once. V is TRBV7-9 and J is TRBJ2-7, with D unresolved. The TCR comes from a woman aged 80 or over with acute or convalescent COVID-19. Source material: peripheral blood. For the CDR3, the DNA is TGTGCCAGCAGCCCCCCGACATGGAATAACCACGAGCAGTACTTC. It specifies CASSPPTWNNHEQYF.